A selection of T cell receptor beta chains follows, all from one sample in a study of blood T cells in healthy people across ages. Using its own MiXCR run on the 5' RACE reads, TCRdb lists one record per CDR3 protein. The sample has 700,000 to 1,000,000 distinct CDR3 sequences; roughly 44% are singletons. The sequenced sample was blood. Every receptor here comes from a man aged 60 to 75 in good health. Each CDR3 is given with its conserved first and last residue. A D gene is named only where the DNA matches it firmly. A row's size may be missing; if present it is once, few, many or a size class.

TRBJ1-2 | - | TRBV7-2 | TRBD1 | TGTGCCAGCAGCTTAGATGACAGGGGGCGAGGCTACACCTTC | CASSLDDRGRGYTF
TRBJ2-3 | - | TRBV6-1 | - | TGTGCCAGCAGTGAAACCGGGACCCAGATGCTGAATACGCAGTATTTT | CASSETGTQMLNTQYF
TRBJ1-2 | - | TRBV5-8 | TRBD1 | TGTGCCAGCAGCAGTCCCCTACAGGGGAATTATGGCTACACCTTC | CASSSPLQGNYGYTF
TRBJ2-7 | - | TRBV5-6 | - | TGTGCCAGCAGCTGGGAACGGGTCTCCTACGAGCAGTACTTC | CASSWERVSYEQYF
TRBJ1-1 | few | TRBV4-1 | - | TGCGCCAGCAGGGAAGGGGCAGGGAACACTGAAGCTTTCTTT | CASREGAGNTEAFF
TRBJ2-1 | - | TRBV7-2 | - | TGTGCCAGCAGCTTTATTAGTTTGGAGGATGAGCAGTTCTTC | CASSFISLEDEQFF
TRBJ2-1 | - | TRBV20-1 | TRBD1 | TGCAGTGCCACCAACAGGGGGCGCTGGCGTGATGAGCAGTTCTTC | CSATNRGRWRDEQFF
TRBJ2-7 | many | TRBV29-1 | TRBD1 | TGCAGCGCTCGGACAGGGAGCAACGAGCAGTACTTC | CSARTGSNEQYF
TRBJ1-6 | - | TRBV7-9 | - | TGTGCCAGCAGCCGAGACGGAACGACCTATAATTCACCCCTCCACTTT | CASSRDGTTYNSPLHF
TRBJ2-7 | - | TRBV6-1 | - | TGTGCCAGCAGTGAACAGGGGCGCCGGGGGTACGAGCAGTACTTC | CASSEQGRRGYEQYF
TRBJ2-2 | - | TRBV9 | - | TGTGCCAGCAGCGTAGTCAGTGGCACCGGGGAGCTGTTTTTT | CASSVVSGTGELFF
TRBJ1-4 | - | TRBV6-2/TRBV6-3 | TRBD1 | TGTGCCAGCAGGATTGGGACAGCGGATTATGAAAAACTGTTTTTT | CASRIGTADYEKLFF
TRBJ2-1 | - | TRBV28 | TRBD2 | TGTGCCAGCAGGACTAGCGGGAGCACCCCCGTTTACAATGAGCAGTTCTTC | CASRTSGSTPVYNEQFF
TRBJ1-1 | - | TRBV28 | - | TGTGCCAGCAGTCCAGGGACCTGGAACACTGAAGCTTTCTTT | CASSPGTWNTEAFF
TRBJ2-7 | - | TRBV20-1 | TRBD2 | TGCAGTGCCCCGGGACTAGCGGGGGGTTCGGACAATGAGCAGTACTTC | CSAPGLAGGSDNEQYF
TRBJ2-7 | - | TRBV10-3 | TRBD2 | TGTGCCATCAGCGGGACTAGCGTAACCTACGAGCAGTACTTC | CAISGTSVTYEQYF
TRBJ1-2 | few | TRBV25-1 | - | TGTGCCAGCAGTGGGTCGGGGCAAGCTAACTATGGCTACACCTTC | CASSGSGQANYGYTF
TRBJ2-3 | - | TRBV7-6 | - | TGTGCCAGCAGCTTACTAGTTACAGACACAGATACGCAGTATTTT | CASSLLVTDTDTQYF
TRBJ2-5 | few | TRBV28 | - | TGTGCCAGCAATACTATGGACACGCGGGAGACCCAGTACTTC | CASNTMDTRETQYF